Listed below are T cell receptor beta chains from one sample, sequenced in a study of Ad26.COV2.S vaccination and SARS-CoV-2 variants. TCRdb keeps only in-frame clones here, not all; method: immunoSEQ multiplex PCR. This table holds 450,000 to 550,000 clones, 80% to 90% found once. Here the sequenced sample was peripheral blood, taken in a trial of Ad26.COV2.S vaccine versus placebo. The receptor source for this set is a person between 18 and 60 years old who received the Ad26.COV2.S COVID-19 vaccine or a placebo. Both conserved end residues are part of each CDR3. The D gene is left open where the match is weak. Clone size appears in some rows only: once, few, many, or a class for an expanded clone.

14	-	TRBV5-1	TRBJ2-7	-	TGCGCCAGCAGCCCTTCCATGGTCGCGGTCGAGCAGTACTTC	CASSPSMVAVEQYF
11	once	TRBV10-2	TRBJ2-1	-	TGCGCCAGCAAGGGAGTACTAGCACCGTTCTTC	CASKGVLAPFF
15	-	TRBV7-2	TRBJ2-6	-	TGTGCCAGCAGCTATGGGGTGGGCGGGGCCAACGTCCTGACTTTC	CASSYGVGGANVLTF
16	-	TRBV9	TRBJ1-6	-	TGTGCCAGCAGCGTAAACGGGGTGGAATATAATTCACCCCTCCACTTT	CASSVNGVEYNSPLHF
14	-	TRBV6-4	TRBJ1-5	-	TGTGCCAGCAGTGAGGTAGGGGGCAATCAGCCCCAGCATTTT	CASSEVGGNQPQHF
15	-	TRBV7-8	TRBJ2-3	-	TGTGCCAGCAGCTTAGTTGGGGGACTTACAGATACGCAGTATTTT	CASSLVGGLTDTQYF
14	-	TRBV9	TRBJ2-1	TRBD2	TGTGCCAGCAGCGTTCAGCGGGGGGGGAATGAGCAGTTCTTC	CASSVQRGGNEQFF
20	-	TRBV11-3	TRBJ2-1	-	TGTGCCAGCAGCTCCGGTAATTCGAAGCGGGTCATAACATCCTACAATGAGCAGTTCTTC	CASSSGNSKRVITSYNEQFF
17	-	TRBV5-8	TRBJ1-5	TRBD1	TGTGCCAGCAGCTTGGTGGGGACCGGACAGGGGGCCCAGCCCCAGCATTTT	CASSLVGTGQGAQPQHF
14	-	TRBV4-2	TRBJ2-5	-	TGTGCCAGCAGCCAATGGGCGGACCAAGAGACCCAGTACTTC	CASSQWADQETQYF
14	-	TRBV5-1	TRBJ2-3	-	TGCGCCAGCAGCTTGGTACTACCCACAGATACGCAGTATTTT	CASSLVLPTDTQYF
15	-	TRBV11-3	TRBJ1-1	-	TGTGCCAGCAGCTTAATGGGGGCGCAGGCCACTGAAGCTTTCTTT	CASSLMGAQATEAFF
14	-	TRBV6-5	TRBJ1-1	-	TGTGCCAGCAGTTTTTGGGGCGTGGGGACTGAAGCTTTCTTT	CASSFWGVGTEAFF
13	-	TRBV28	TRBJ2-2	-	TGTGCCAGCAGTTTAGAAGGGTTCGGGGAGCTGTTTTTT	CASSLEGFGELFF
15	-	TRBV6-6	TRBJ1-3	-	TGTGCCAGCAGTTCGAGGGGCCACTCTGGAAACACCATATATTTT	CASSSRGHSGNTIYF
17	-	TRBV5-1	TRBJ2-6	-	TGCGCCAGCAGCTCGTATCCCGGGAACTCTGGGGCCAACGTCCTGACTTTC	CASSSYPGNSGANVLTF
13	-	TRBV12-3/TRBV12-4	TRBJ1-6	-	TGTGCCACGAAACAGGGTCAGCCATCACCCCTCCACTTT	CATKQGQPSPLHF
16	-	TRBV20-1	TRBJ2-7	-	TGCAGTGCTAGTCCCCTCGGCCGGGGTCTATCCTACGAGCAGTACTTC	CSASPLGRGLSYEQYF
15	-	TRBV5-1	TRBJ2-7	-	TGCGCCAGCAGCTTGGCCAGGGATTTGCCCTACGAGCAGTACTTC	CASSLARDLPYEQYF
13	-	TRBV11-3	TRBJ2-2	-	TGTGCCAGCAGCTTAGGGACTGCCGGGGAGCTGTTTTTT	CASSLGTAGELFF
17	-	TRBV5-8	TRBJ2-2	-	TGTGCCAGCAGCCGTAGTGGGGGGGCTCCGGACACCGGGGAGCTGTTTTTT	CASSRSGGAPDTGELFF
14	-	TRBV5-5	TRBJ2-3	-	TGTGCCAGCAGCTTGTTGGCAGGCACAGATACGCAGTATTTT	CASSLLAGTDTQYF
12	few	TRBV7-3	TRBJ1-3	-	TGTGCCAGCAGCTTAAATGGAAACACCATATATTTT	CASSLNGNTIYF
14	-	TRBV18	TRBJ1-2	-	TGTGCCAGCTCGCCGCGGCGGTCGGTGGATGGCTACACCTTC	CASSPRRSVDGYTF
14	-	TRBV2	TRBJ1-4	TRBD1	TGTGCCAGCACCAGACAGGGTGCTAATGAAAAACTGTTTTTT	CASTRQGANEKLFF
14	-	TRBV6-5	TRBJ1-5	-	TGTGCCAGCAGGAGACAGTTTGGTAATCAGCCCCAGCATTTT	CASRRQFGNQPQHF
15	-	TRBV5-6	TRBJ1-4	-	TGTGCCAGCAGCGTCGCCCCTGCAACTAATGAAAAACTGTTTTTT	CASSVAPATNEKLFF
14	few	TRBV7-2	TRBJ1-6	-	TGTGCCAGCAGCTCGCAAGGGATCGGTTCACCCCTCCACTTT	CASSSQGIGSPLHF
16	-	TRBV28	TRBJ1-5	TRBD1	TGTGCCAGCAGTCCTGGGGGGACAGGGTGGAATCAGCCCCAGCATTTT	CASSPGGTGWNQPQHF
17	-	TRBV12-5	TRBJ2-1	TRBD2	TGTGCTAGTGGTTTGGTCATGGGAGCGGGAGGCCACAATGAGCAGTTCTTC	CASGLVMGAGGHNEQFF
14	-	TRBV18	TRBJ1-1	-	TGTGCCAGCTCACCGCGACAGAAGAACACTGAAGCTTTCTTT	CASSPRQKNTEAFF
13	-	TRBV12-3/TRBV12-4	TRBJ1-2	-	TGTGCCAGCCGGGGGGGAACTAACTATGGCTACACCTTC	CASRGGTNYGYTF
15	-	TRBV5-1	TRBJ2-1	TRBD2	TGCGCCAGCAGCTTGTTATCTAGCGGGTACAATGAGCAGTTCTTC	CASSLLSSGYNEQFF
14	-	TRBV2	TRBJ2-3	-	TGTGCCAGCAATGGGGCCCAGGTGGCAGATACGCAGTATTTT	CASNGAQVADTQYF
11	-	TRBV2	TRBJ2-2	-	TGTGCCAGCAGTTACGACGGGGAGCTGTTTTTT	CASSYDGELFF
11	-	TRBV20-1	TRBJ2-4	-	TGCAGTGGGGCCCAAACGGGCATTCAGTACTTC	CSGAQTGIQYF
14	-	TRBV7-9	TRBJ1-1	-	TGTGCCAGCAGCTTATATAGTGCTAACACTGAAGCTTTCTTT	CASSLYSANTEAFF
14	-	TRBV5-1	TRBJ2-5	-	TGCGCCAGCAGCTTTATAGGGCCTCAAGAGACCCAGTACTTC	CASSFIGPQETQYF
12	-	TRBV28	TRBJ1-2	-	TGTGCCAGCAGATTATTGGCGGGGGGCTACACCTTC	CASRLLAGGYTF
15	-	TRBV9	TRBJ2-3	-	TGTGCCAGCAGCGTAGAACAGGGACGTTCAGATACGCAGTATTTT	CASSVEQGRSDTQYF
15	once	TRBV15	TRBJ1-1	-	TGTGCCACCAGCAGAGCTGGGGGATTTCACACTGAAGCTTTCTTT	CATSRAGGFHTEAFF
14	-	TRBV11-2	TRBJ1-1	TRBD1	TGTGCCAGCAGCTTAGGGACAGGGGGGTCTGAAGCTTTCTTT	CASSLGTGGSEAFF
13	-	TRBV5-6	TRBJ2-2	TRBD1	TGTGCCAGCAGCTGGGACAGGGCCGGGGAGCTGTTTTTT	CASSWDRAGELFF
16	-	TRBV7-3	TRBJ2-6	TRBD1	TGTGCCAGCGGGGGACAGGGAAGCTCTGGGGCCAACGTCCTGACTTTC	CASGGQGSSGANVLTF
15	once	TRBV5-1	TRBJ2-3	-	TGCGCCAGCAGCATCCAGGGGTTTAGCACAGATACGCAGTATTTT	CASSIQGFSTDTQYF
16	-	TRBV19	TRBJ2-1	TRBD2	TGTGCCAGTAGTATAGGGGGACTAGCGTTCCGGGATGAGCAGTTCTTC	CASSIGGLAFRDEQFF
13	-	TRBV5-4	TRBJ1-2	-	TGTGCCAGCAGTCTAGACAGAAGCTATGGCTACACCTTC	CASSLDRSYGYTF
17	-	TRBV4-1	TRBJ1-1	TRBD1	TGCGCCAGCAGCCAATTCGACAGGGGGCAGGTTGGCACTGAAGCTTTCTTT	CASSQFDRGQVGTEAFF
15	-	TRBV5-1	TRBJ1-6	TRBD1	TGCGCCAGCAGCCGACGGGACAGGGGGACTTCACCCCTCCACTTT	CASSRRDRGTSPLHF
15	-	TRBV18	TRBJ1-1	-	TGTGCCAGCTCAGTCCTAGGGGCCTCGAACACTGAAGCTTTCTTT	CASSVLGASNTEAFF
10	-	TRBV6-6	TRBJ1-1	-	TGTGCCAGCGCGTACGGGGCAGCTTTCTTT	CASAYGAAFF
12	-	TRBV19	TRBJ2-7	-	TGTGCCAGTAGTGGGTCACTCTACGAGCAGTACTTC	CASSGSLYEQYF
16	few	TRBV6-1	TRBJ1-5	-	TGTGCCAGCAGTGCCCCCGGGAGGGGGGGCAATCAGCCCCAGCATTTT	CASSAPGRGGNQPQHF
12	-	TRBV20-1	TRBJ2-7	-	TGCAGTGCTAGTCAGGTTGTCTACGAGCAGTACTTC	CSASQVVYEQYF